The rows below give T cell receptor beta chains drawn from one sample of a study of blood T cells in healthy people across ages. TCRdb ran MiXCR on the 5' RACE reads and lists one entry per CDR3 protein. The table records approximately 850,000 distinct CDR3 sequences, approximately 48% of them present only once. The sample comprised blood. Receptors were obtained from a man in his 60s in good health. The CDR3 runs from the conserved cysteine through the conserved F or W. The D gene is left open where the match is weak. For some rows the clone size is stated as once, few or many, or as a class when expanded; others skip it.

D gene	V gene	clone size	J gene	CDR3 DNA	CDR3 protein
NA	TRBV10-1	once	TRBJ2-3	TGCGCCAGCAAATCGGGACCGCCAGAGTCGGCAGATACGCAGTATTTT	CASKSGPPESADTQYF
TRBD1	TRBV29-1	few	TRBJ1-2	TGCAGCGTTGATATTATAGACAGGGGTCGGAACTATGGCTACACCTTC	CSVDIIDRGRNYGYTF
NA	TRBV4-3	NA	TRBJ2-1	TGCGCCAGCAGCCAAGATCGAGTGCAACTAGGGTCTGAGCAGTTCTTC	CASSQDRVQLGSEQFF
NA	TRBV5-6	NA	TRBJ2-7	TGTGCCAGCAGCGAGTCGACATCGCCCTACGAGCAGTACTTC	CASSESTSPYEQYF
TRBD1	TRBV6-2/TRBV6-3	many	TRBJ2-3	TGTGCCAGCAGTTTACAGGGGTGGACAGATACGCAGTATTTT	CASSLQGWTDTQYF
NA	TRBV29-1	NA	TRBJ1-2	TGCAGCGTTGAAACGATTTTGGCGGGTGAAGGCTACACCTTC	CSVETILAGEGYTF
NA	TRBV27	NA	TRBJ2-7	TGTGCCAGCAGTCCCAGTGAAGCTAGCGCCCTACCTTACGAGCAGTACTTC	CASSPSEASALPYEQYF
NA	TRBV7-2	few	TRBJ2-3	TGTGCCAGCAGCTTAATTAGGCGGGATACGCAGTATTTT	CASSLIRRDTQYF
NA	TRBV20-1	NA	TRBJ2-3	TGCAGTGCCAGCAGGACGGGGGATAGCACAGATACGCAGTATTTT	CSASRTGDSTDTQYF
NA	TRBV3-1	few	TRBJ2-7	TGTGCCAGCGGCACCCGCTCCTACGAGCAGTACTTC	CASGTRSYEQYF
TRBD1	TRBV27	few	TRBJ1-6	TGTGCCAGCAGTCAAGGACAGGTCCCATATAATTCACCCCTCCACTTT	CASSQGQVPYNSPLHF
NA	TRBV6-5	NA	TRBJ1-2	TGTGCCAGCGGACACAGGCTTGGGGCGGGCGGCTACACCTTC	CASGHRLGAGGYTF
TRBD2	TRBV18	few	TRBJ2-1	TGTGCCAGCTCACCAGTCAGAGGACTAGATAACAATGAGCAGTTCTTC	CASSPVRGLDNNEQFF
NA	TRBV18	NA	TRBJ2-1	TGTGCCAGCTCACCACAGGCGGCGGGCGCCTGGGACGATGAGCAGTTCTTC	CASSPQAAGAWDDEQFF
TRBD2	TRBV12-3/TRBV12-4	NA	TRBJ2-5	TGTGCCAGCAGTTTTTCAGCTGGGAGGGCAGAGACCCAGTACTTC	CASSFSAGRAETQYF
NA	TRBV18	NA	TRBJ1-2	TGTGCCAGCTCACCAAGGTCAGAGTATGGCTACACCTTC	CASSPRSEYGYTF
TRBD2	TRBV11-1	NA	TRBJ2-3	TGTGCCAGCAGCTTAGGCGGGCGGGGGGGCCAGTCAGATACGCAGTATTTT	CASSLGGRGGQSDTQYF
TRBD2	TRBV7-2	NA	TRBJ2-7	TGTGCCAGCAGCCTAGCGGGGAGTCCTGACAATGAGCAGTACTTC	CASSLAGSPDNEQYF
NA	TRBV3-1	few	TRBJ2-1	TGTGCCAGCAGCCAAGTTACCTACAATGAGCAGTTCTTC	CASSQVTYNEQFF
NA	TRBV6-2/TRBV6-3	few	TRBJ2-3	TGTGCCAGCACGAGGGGGACAGATACGCAGTATTTT	CASTRGTDTQYF
NA	TRBV27	NA	TRBJ2-3	TGTGCCAGCAGAGGACTAATAAGCACAGATACGCAGTATTTT	CASRGLISTDTQYF
NA	TRBV18	NA	TRBJ1-6	TGTGCCAGCTCCGATGGGACCGGGACAAGGTCTTCACCCCTCCACTTT	CASSDGTGTRSSPLHF
NA	TRBV5-5	few	TRBJ2-5	TGTGCCAGCAGCTTAAAGTGGGGATTCCAAGAGACCCAGTACTTC	CASSLKWGFQETQYF
NA	TRBV29-1	NA	TRBJ2-1	TGCTGCGTTGCCCTCCGGGCGGGTGAGCAGTTCTTC	CCVALRAGEQFF
TRBD1	TRBV20-1	many	TRBJ2-7	TGCAGTGCTAACCCTCCAACAGGGGGGCTCCTTAACGAGCAGTACTTC	CSANPPTGGLLNEQYF
NA	TRBV5-1	few	TRBJ2-3	TGCGCCACCAATCCCGGGGACTCGAGGGCAGATACGCAGTATTTT	CATNPGDSRADTQYF
TRBD2	TRBV12-3/TRBV12-4	many	TRBJ2-7	TGTGCCAGCGGGGGGGATTCCTACGAGCAGTACTTC	CASGGDSYEQYF
NA	TRBV7-9	NA	TRBJ1-1	TGTGCCAGCAGCTTAAAGGGCCAACCGGGGGCTGAAGCTTTCTTT	CASSLKGQPGAEAFF
TRBD1	TRBV29-1	NA	TRBJ1-2	TGCAGCGTTGTGGACAGGGGAGGTGGCTACACCTTC	CSVVDRGGGYTF
TRBD2	TRBV10-3	many	TRBJ2-5	TGTGCCATCAGTGAAATAGCGGGGGGGCCTTATGAGACCCAGTACTTC	CAISEIAGGPYETQYF
NA	TRBV28	NA	TRBJ2-7	TGTGCCAGCAGTTGGACCGGATCCTACGAGCAGTACTTC	CASSWTGSYEQYF
TRBD1	TRBV27	few	TRBJ2-7	TGTGCCAGCAGTTCGTGGGGGACAGGGGACTACGAGCAGTACTTC	CASSSWGTGDYEQYF
NA	TRBV12-3/TRBV12-4	NA	TRBJ2-1	TGTGCCAGCAGTCCCAAAAGAGCGGGCACCGACAATGAGCAGTTCTTC	CASSPKRAGTDNEQFF
NA	TRBV11-2	NA	TRBJ2-1	TGTGCCAGCAGCCCGGACCGGGGCGCATACAATGAGCAGTTCTTC	CASSPDRGAYNEQFF
NA	TRBV7-9	NA	TRBJ1-4	TGTGCCAGCAGCTTAGAGCTCCTGGTGGGAGAAAAACTGTTTTTT	CASSLELLVGEKLFF
NA	TRBV6-5	few	TRBJ2-1	TGTGCCAGCAGTTACTTTAGCGGTCGCCGGGATGAGCAGTTCTTC	CASSYFSGRRDEQFF
TRBD1	TRBV6-2/TRBV6-3	few	TRBJ2-1	TGTGCCAGCAGGAAGACAGGGGGCTGGTATGAGCAGTTCTTC	CASRKTGGWYEQFF
NA	TRBV11-1	few	TRBJ2-3	TGTGCCAGCAGCTTAGGCCCGGTCGTGGGCACAGATACGCAGTATTTT	CASSLGPVVGTDTQYF
NA	TRBV6-2/TRBV6-3	NA	TRBJ2-2	TGTGCCAGCAGTTACTCGGTCACGGGGACAAACACCGGGGAGCTGTTTTTT	CASSYSVTGTNTGELFF
NA	TRBV7-2	NA	TRBJ2-2	TGTGCCAGCAGCTTAGAATGGGGTACCGGGGAGCTGTTTTTT	CASSLEWGTGELFF
TRBD1	TRBV4-3	few	TRBJ2-7	TGTGCCAGCAGTCCCCAGGGGGCTCGGTACGAGCAGTACTTC	CASSPQGARYEQYF
NA	TRBV7-9	NA	TRBJ2-7	TGTGCCAGCAGCCTCGGGACCGTCGAGCAGTACTTC	CASSLGTVEQYF
NA	TRBV5-5	NA	TRBJ2-7	TGTGCCAGCAGCTTGGGGAGGTCGACAATATACGAGCAGTACTTC	CASSLGRSTIYEQYF
NA	TRBV6-2/TRBV6-3	NA	TRBJ2-3	TGTGCCAGCAGTTACCCCTTAACTAGCTGGGGGTCTCCAGATACGCAGTATTTT	CASSYPLTSWGSPDTQYF
TRBD1	TRBV10-3	NA	TRBJ1-2	TGTGCCATCAGTGACGGAGGAGCTGGGGGGACAGCTAACTATGGCTACACCTTC	CAISDGGAGGTANYGYTF
NA	TRBV7-6	NA	TRBJ1-2	TGTGCCAGCAGCCAAAGGCCTGACATTTCTAGTCATGGCTACACCTTC	CASSQRPDISSHGYTF
NA	TRBV6-2/TRBV6-3	NA	TRBJ2-1	TGTGCCAGCAGTTACCGGGGGGCATTCGGTAATGAGCAGTTCTTC	CASSYRGAFGNEQFF
TRBD1	TRBV7-9	few	TRBJ2-7	TGTGCCAGCAGCTTAAGGGCAGGGGGCATATACGAGCAGTACTTC	CASSLRAGGIYEQYF
NA	TRBV4-3	few	TRBJ2-1	TGCGCCAGCAGCCAAGGTCGGACGGATGAGCAGTTCTTC	CASSQGRTDEQFF
TRBD1	TRBV11-2	NA	TRBJ2-7	TGTGCCAGCAGCGCGGACAGGGTGGGCTACGAGCAGTACTTC	CASSADRVGYEQYF
TRBD2	TRBV5-1	NA	TRBJ2-1	TGCGCCAGCAGCCCGGCGGGGGGGTCGAACTACAATGAGCAGTTCTTC	CASSPAGGSNYNEQFF
NA	TRBV13	NA	TRBJ1-1	TGTGCCAGCAGCTTTGGACGGCCGAACACTGAAGCTTTCTTT	CASSFGRPNTEAFF